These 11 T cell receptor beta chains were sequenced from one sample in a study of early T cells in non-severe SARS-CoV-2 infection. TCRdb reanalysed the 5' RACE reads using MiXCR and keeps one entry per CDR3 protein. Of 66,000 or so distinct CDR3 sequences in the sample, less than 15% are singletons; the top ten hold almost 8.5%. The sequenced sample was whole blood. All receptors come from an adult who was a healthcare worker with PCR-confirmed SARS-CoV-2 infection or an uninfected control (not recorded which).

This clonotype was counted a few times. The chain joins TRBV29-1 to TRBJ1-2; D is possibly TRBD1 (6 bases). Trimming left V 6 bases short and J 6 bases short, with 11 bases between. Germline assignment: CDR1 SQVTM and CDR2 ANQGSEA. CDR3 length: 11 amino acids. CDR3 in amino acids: CSVPKGDGYTF. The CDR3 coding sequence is TGCAGCGTCCCCAAGGGGGATGGCTACACCTTC.

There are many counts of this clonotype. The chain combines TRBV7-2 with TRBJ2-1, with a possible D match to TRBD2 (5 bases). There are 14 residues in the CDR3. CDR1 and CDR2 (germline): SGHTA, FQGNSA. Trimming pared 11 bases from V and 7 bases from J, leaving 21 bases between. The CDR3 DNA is TGTGCCTCCAGGACGGGGAATCCCCCGAATGAGCAGTTCTTC. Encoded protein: CASRTGNPPNEQFF.

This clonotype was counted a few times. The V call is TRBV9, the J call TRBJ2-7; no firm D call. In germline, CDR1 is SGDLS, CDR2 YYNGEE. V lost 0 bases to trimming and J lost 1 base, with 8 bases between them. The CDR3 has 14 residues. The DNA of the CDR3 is TGTGCCAGCAGCGTAGAAACGGATTCCTACGAGCAGTACTTC. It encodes CASSVETDSYEQYF.

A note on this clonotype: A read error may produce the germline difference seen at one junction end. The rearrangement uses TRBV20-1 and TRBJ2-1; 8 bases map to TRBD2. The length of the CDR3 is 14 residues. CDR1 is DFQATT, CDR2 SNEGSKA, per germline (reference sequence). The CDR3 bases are TGCAGTGCTGCCGGGACTAGAGTCCACAAGGAGCAGTTCTTC. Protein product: CSAAGTRVHKEQFF.

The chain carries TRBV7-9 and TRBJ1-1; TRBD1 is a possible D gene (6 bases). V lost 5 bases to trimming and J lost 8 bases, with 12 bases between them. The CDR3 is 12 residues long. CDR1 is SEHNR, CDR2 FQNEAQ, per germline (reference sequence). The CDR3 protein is CASSPETGEAFF. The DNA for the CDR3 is TGTGCCAGCAGCCCAGAGACAGGCGAAGCTTTCTTT.

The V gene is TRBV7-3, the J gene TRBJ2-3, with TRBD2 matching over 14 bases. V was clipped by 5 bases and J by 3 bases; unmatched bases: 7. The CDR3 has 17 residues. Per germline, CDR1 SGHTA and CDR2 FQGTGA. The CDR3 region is CASSLYGTSGRTDTQYF. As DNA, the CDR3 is TGTGCCAGCAGCCTCTACGGGACTAGCGGGAGAACAGATACGCAGTATTTT.

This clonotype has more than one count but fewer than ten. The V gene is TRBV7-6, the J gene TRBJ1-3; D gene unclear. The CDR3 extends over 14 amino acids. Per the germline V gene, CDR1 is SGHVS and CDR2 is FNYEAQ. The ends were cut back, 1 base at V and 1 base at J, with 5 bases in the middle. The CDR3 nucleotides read TGTGCCAGCAGCTTAGGCGGGTCTGGAAACACCATATATTTT. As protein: CASSLGGSGNTIYF. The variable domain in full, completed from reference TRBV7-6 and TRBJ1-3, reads GAGVSQSPRYKVTKRGQDVALRCDPISGHVSLYWYRQALGQGPEFLTYFNYEAQQDKSGLPNDRFSAERPEGSISTLTIQRTEQRDSAMYRCASSLGGSGNTIYFGEGSWLTVV.

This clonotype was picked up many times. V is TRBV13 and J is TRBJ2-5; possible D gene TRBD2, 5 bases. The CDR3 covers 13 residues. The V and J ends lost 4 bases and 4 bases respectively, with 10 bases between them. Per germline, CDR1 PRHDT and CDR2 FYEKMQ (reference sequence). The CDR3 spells CASSSGEGETQYF. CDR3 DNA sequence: TGTGCCAGCAGCTCCGGGGAAGGAGAGACCCAGTACTTC.

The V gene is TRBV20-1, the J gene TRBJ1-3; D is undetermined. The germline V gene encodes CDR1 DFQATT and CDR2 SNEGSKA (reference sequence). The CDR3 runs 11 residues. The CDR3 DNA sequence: TGCAGAAGGGCGCGTGGAAACACCATATATTTT. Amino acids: CRRARGNTIYF.

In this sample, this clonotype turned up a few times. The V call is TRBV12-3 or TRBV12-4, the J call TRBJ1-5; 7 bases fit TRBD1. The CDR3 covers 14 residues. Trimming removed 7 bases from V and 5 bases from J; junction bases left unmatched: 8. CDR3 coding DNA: TGTGCCAGCACACGTGGACAGGTTGATCAGCCCCAGCATTTT. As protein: CASTRGQVDQPQHF.

CDR3 loop: CASSLMGTGDSPLHF. CDR3 nucleotides: TGTGCCAGCAGCTTGATGGGGACAGGGGATTCACCCCTCCACTTT. The V and J genes are TRBV7-2 and TRBJ1-6; 10 positions match TRBD1. This CDR3 region has 15 residues. The trim removed 3 bases at V and 8 bases at J, leaving 4 bases unmatched. CDR1 is SGHTA and CDR2 is FQGNSA in the germline V gene.